The present entry profiles one TCR beta chain with its context. Other nucleotide sequences in the sample specify the same CDR3. This CDR3 is 12 amino acids long. The germline V gene encodes CDR1 SGHDN and CDR2 FVKESK. V was shortened by 1 base and J by 8 bases, with 8 bases between the two germline ends. These data originate in a study of control samples from healthy donors and cancer patients. TCRdb's copy holds only in-frame clones and misses some; the assay was immunoSEQ multiplex PCR. The table lists approximately 100,000 clones, almost 85% of them singletons. Sample: blood. The TCR sequence derives from a man aged 60 to 75 in good health. This chain uses TRBV14 with TRBJ1-2; TRBD1 is a possible D gene (5 bases). In DNA form, the CDR3 reads TGTGCCAGCAGCCAAGCAGGGTACGGCTACACCTTC. Its protein product is CASSQAGYGYTF.